The T cell receptor beta chain described here comes from a study of shared clonotypes between healthy human individuals (dated by TCRdb to 2020 to 2022). At the level of the whole study: A few men and two women, aged 18 to 49 years, made up the cohort. Between about 0.9 and 8.9 billion PBMCs per donor were obtained by leukapheresis. For each donor, CD4 naive and CD4 memory were each given three plates, CD8 naive was given two plates, and CD8 memory was given one plate. The study deeply sequenced blood TCR repertoires of about 5 healthy adults to estimate repertoire size and the extent of clonotype sharing between individuals. Libraries were prepared and TCR repertoires were sequenced by different laboratories using diverse techniques, in order to increase sequencing depth and limit assay-specific biases.

Using the deep immunoSEQ assay, multiplex PCR amplified TCR CDR3 regions from genomic DNA. Extracted genomic DNA from each cell subset was spread evenly across all wells of several immunoSEQ 96-well plates, with each plate serving as a replicate. For sorted subsets, 200 to 250 ng of genomic DNA, equivalent to about 30,000 T cell genomes, went into each replicate PCR. Purified libraries were measured with a Qubit 3.0 fluorometer, size-checked on a Bioanalyzer 2100, and measured again with the KAPA Library Quantification kit. A separate single-read 150-cycle Illumina NextSeq 550 flow cell was used to sequence each immunoSEQ 96-well plate. Per the original workflow: Because the immunoSEQ output included only junctional sequences and no quality scores, the filtering could not be the same as the filtering used for full-length reads. Sequences were annotated with PyIR, a Python wrapper for IgBLAST v1.9, using IMGT germline references to assign V/J genes and CDR3. Reads were removed for weak V/J assignments (E-value above 1e-6), missing CDR3, stop codons, out-of-frame junctions, or ambiguous translated residues. A V3J clonotype was defined by an identical inferred V gene, J gene, and CDR3 amino acid sequence. Percentage overlap between repertoires was computed as shared unique clonotypes divided by the size of the smaller repertoire. RTK rarefaction, the Chao1 estimator, and Recon v2.1 estimates of unobserved clonotypes were used to assess repertoire richness. Generation probabilities for all TCRbeta clonotypes obtained by the gDNA method from a handful of donors were computed using OLGA. Not all clones reach the TCRdb copy of this immuneACCESS table, which keeps in-frame sequences only. Checked studies attribute under half of the gap to unresolved V genes and leave the rest unexplained. Clone size and V and J calls were adopted from that table, with D and trimming inferred from the DNA. The sample table records approximately 940,000 clones; less than 85% of these occur just once. Jointly, the top ten make up roughly 1.5% of the sample.

Notes on this clone: Its antigen target is currently unknown. There are no base qualities to consult, and no much larger clone falls within one base.

The donors were healthy, HIV-negative adults with no recently reported acute infections or vaccinations. Every donor was a Caucasian adult living in Nashville, Tennessee, USA. Magnetic negative selection was used to enrich CD4+ T cells, after which naive cells were positively selected on CD45RA and the negative fraction became the memory subset. Blood was obtained by leukapheresis, after which PBMCs were separated by Ficoll-Histopaque density gradient centrifugation and cryopreserved in liquid nitrogen vapor phase. Analytical flow cytometry was used to check the purity and quantity of every magnetically sorted T cell population. Each sorted fraction had its genomic DNA isolated and then quantified by UV absorbance on a Nanodrop 2000c. The full study reports these points: Sampling was restricted to blood, and TCR repertoires in tissues likely differ from the TCR repertoires found in blood. Based on pairwise subsampling, the degree of clonotype sharing among donors was expected to be affected by sequencing depth. Because the study included a small number of donors, the genetic and exposure-history diversity represented was limited. Across a handful of donors, roughly 5.1% of naive CD4, over 3% of naive CD8, 2.3% of memory CD4, and 0.4% of memory CD8 clonotypes were shared. Incomplete sequencing was indicated by rarefaction of sorted-subset datasets, despite the large sequencing depth. Higher generation probabilities were observed for clonotypes shared by all four sorted-subset donors than for non-shared clonotypes. Naive subsets generally had larger estimated clonotype richness than memory subsets did.

Sequences ENHRY (CDR1) and SYGVKD (CDR2) are obtained from the germline V gene. V is pruned by 0 bases and J by 7 bases, leaving 9 bases of the junction without a gene match. The CDR3 contains 16 residues, cysteine and phenylalanine counted. Here the CDR3 DNA is all that survives: 48 bases in frame from base 1. This sequence originates from a man younger than 30 in good health. The sequenced sample was memory CD4+ T cells sorted from blood. Taken with the paper, the label for cell subset or site translates to: CD45RA-negative fraction. The receptor chain draws on TRBV10-3 and TRBJ2-3; 8 central bases correspond to TRBD2. The DNA reads TGTGCCATCAGTGAGTCTTTCGGGGGGGGCCTAAATACGCAGTATTTT. It translates to CAISESFGGGLNTQYF.